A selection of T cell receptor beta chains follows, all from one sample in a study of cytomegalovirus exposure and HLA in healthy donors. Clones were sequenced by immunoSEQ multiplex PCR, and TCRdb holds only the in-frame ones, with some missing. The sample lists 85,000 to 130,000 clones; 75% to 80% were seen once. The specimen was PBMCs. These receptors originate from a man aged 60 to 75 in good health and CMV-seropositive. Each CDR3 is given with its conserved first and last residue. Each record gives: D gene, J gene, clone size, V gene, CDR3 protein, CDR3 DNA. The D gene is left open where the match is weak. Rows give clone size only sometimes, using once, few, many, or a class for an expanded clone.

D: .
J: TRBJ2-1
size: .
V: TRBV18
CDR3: CASSPPRTTYNEQFF
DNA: TGTGCCAGCTCACCACCAAGGACTACATACAATGAGCAGTTCTTC

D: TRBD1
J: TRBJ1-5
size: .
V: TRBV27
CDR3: CASKVDRGDQPQHF
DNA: TGTGCCAGCAAAGTGGACAGGGGAGATCAGCCCCAGCATTTT

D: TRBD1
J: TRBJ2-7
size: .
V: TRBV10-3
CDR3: CAISEQQGAWEQYF
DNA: TGTGCCATCAGTGAGCAACAGGGGGCATGGGAGCAGTACTTC

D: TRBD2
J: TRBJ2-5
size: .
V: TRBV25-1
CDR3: CASSEWEAGGIETQYF
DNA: TGTGCCAGCAGTGAATGGGAAGCGGGGGGGATAGAGACCCAGTACTTC

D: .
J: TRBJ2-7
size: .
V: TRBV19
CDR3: CASSIGQGGYEQYF
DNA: TGTGCCAGTAGTATCGGGCAGGGGGGCTACGAGCAGTACTTC

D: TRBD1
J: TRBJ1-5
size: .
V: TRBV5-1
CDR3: CASTLTGQEQPQHF
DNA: TGCGCCAGCACCTTGACAGGGCAGGAGCAGCCCCAGCATTTT

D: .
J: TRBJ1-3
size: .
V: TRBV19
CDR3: CASSPSTAYSGNTIYF
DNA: TGTGCCAGTAGTCCCAGCACAGCTTACTCTGGAAACACCATATATTTT

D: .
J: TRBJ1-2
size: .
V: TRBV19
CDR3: CASSPGQTQYGYTF
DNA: TGTGCCAGTAGCCCAGGACAGACCCAGTATGGCTACACCTTC

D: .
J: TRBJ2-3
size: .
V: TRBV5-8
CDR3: CASGLATTDTQYF
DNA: TGTGCCAGCGGCTTAGCGACCACAGATACGCAGTATTTT

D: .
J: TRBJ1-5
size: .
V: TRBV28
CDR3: CATWTGVNQPQHF
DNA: TGTGCCACCTGGACGGGGGTCAATCAGCCCCAGCATTTT

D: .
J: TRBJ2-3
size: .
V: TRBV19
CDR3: CASSPLSRLGGDTQYF
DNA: TGTGCCAGTAGTCCTCTTAGTCGTCTGGGAGGAGATACGCAGTATTTT

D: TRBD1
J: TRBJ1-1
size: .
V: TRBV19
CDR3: CASNPGGEGEAFF
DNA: TGTGCCAGTAACCCAGGGGGCGAAGGTGAAGCTTTCTTT

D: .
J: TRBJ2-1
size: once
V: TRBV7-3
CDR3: CASSLLYNEQFF
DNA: TGTGCCAGCAGCTTACTCTACAATGAGCAGTTCTTC

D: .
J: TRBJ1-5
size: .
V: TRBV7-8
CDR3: CASSLNRVGQPQHF
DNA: TGTGCCAGCAGCCTGAACAGGGTAGGTCAGCCCCAGCATTTT

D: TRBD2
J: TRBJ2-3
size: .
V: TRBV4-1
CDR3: CASSQPGLAGGQVTDTQYF
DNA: TGCGCCAGCAGCCAACCTGGACTGGCGGGGGGGCAGGTCACAGATACGCAGTATTTT

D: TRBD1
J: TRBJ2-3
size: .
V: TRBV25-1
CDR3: CASSAFLGGAGTQYF
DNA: TGTGCCAGCAGTGCTTTTTTAGGGGGCGCGGGTACGCAGTATTTT

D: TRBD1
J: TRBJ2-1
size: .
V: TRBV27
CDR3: CASSFPQGADYNEQFF
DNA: TGTGCCAGCAGTTTCCCCCAGGGGGCGGATTACAATGAGCAGTTCTTC

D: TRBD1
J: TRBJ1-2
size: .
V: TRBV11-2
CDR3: CASSPGQPNPNYGYTF
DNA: TGTGCCAGCAGCCCGGGACAGCCGAATCCTAACTATGGCTACACCTTC

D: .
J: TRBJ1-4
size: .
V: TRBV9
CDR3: CASSVTAGGGYEKLFF
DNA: TGTGCCAGCAGCGTCACTGCCGGGGGAGGGTATGAAAAACTGTTTTTT

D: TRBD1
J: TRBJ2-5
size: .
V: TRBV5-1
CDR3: CASSSGQGSETQYF
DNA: TGCGCCAGCAGCTCGGGACAGGGAAGCGAGACCCAGTACTTC

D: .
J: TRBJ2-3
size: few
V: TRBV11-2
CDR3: CASSLALASDTQYF
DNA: TGTGCCAGCAGCTTAGCCCTAGCGAGCGATACGCAGTATTTT

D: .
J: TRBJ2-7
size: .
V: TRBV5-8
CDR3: CASSLRPPSYEQYF
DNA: TGTGCCAGCAGCCTGCGGCCGCCCTCCTACGAGCAGTACTTC

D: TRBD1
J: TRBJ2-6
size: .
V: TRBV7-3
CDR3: CASTQGISGANVLTF
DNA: TGTGCCAGCACACAGGGGATATCCGGGGCCAACGTCCTGACTTTC

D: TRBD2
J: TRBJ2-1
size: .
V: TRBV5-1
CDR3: CASSLVPPSGGAIDEQFF
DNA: TGCGCCAGCAGCTTGGTTCCTCCTAGCGGGGGGGCCATCGATGAGCAGTTCTTC

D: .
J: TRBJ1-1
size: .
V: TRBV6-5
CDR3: CASSERQTVRAFF
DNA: TGTGCCAGCAGTGAAAGACAGACGGTAAGAGCTTTCTTT

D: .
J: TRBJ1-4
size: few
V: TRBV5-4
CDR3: CASRDAGTNEKLFF
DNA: TGTGCCAGCAGGGACGCGGGGACTAATGAAAAACTGTTTTTT

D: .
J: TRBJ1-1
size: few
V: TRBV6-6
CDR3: CASRKHDTNTEAFF
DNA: TGTGCCAGCAGGAAACATGATACGAACACTGAAGCTTTCTTT

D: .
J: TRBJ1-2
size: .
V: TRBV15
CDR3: CATSRPKGNGYTF
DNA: TGTGCCACCAGCAGACCGAAGGGGAACGGCTACACCTTC

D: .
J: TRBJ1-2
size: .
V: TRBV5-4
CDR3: CASSFAGTDNYGYTF
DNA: TGTGCCAGCAGCTTTGCCGGGACTGATAACTATGGCTACACCTTC

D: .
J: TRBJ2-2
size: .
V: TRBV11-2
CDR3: CASRPSPVNTGELFF
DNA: TGTGCCAGCAGGCCTTCTCCAGTGAACACCGGGGAGCTGTTTTTT

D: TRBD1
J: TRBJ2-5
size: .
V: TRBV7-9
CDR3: CASSPQGADYQETQYF
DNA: TGTGCCAGCAGTCCACAGGGGGCGGATTACCAAGAGACCCAGTACTTC

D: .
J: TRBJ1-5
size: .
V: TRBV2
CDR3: CASTLGLGNQPQHF
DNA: TGTGCCAGCACTTTGGGACTTGGCAATCAGCCCCAGCATTTT

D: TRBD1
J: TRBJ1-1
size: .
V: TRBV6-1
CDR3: CASRVDREAFF
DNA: TGTGCCAGCAGGGTGGACAGGGAAGCTTTCTTT

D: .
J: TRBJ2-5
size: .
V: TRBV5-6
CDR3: CASREGGVQETQYF
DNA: TGTGCCAGCCGGGAAGGAGGGGTCCAAGAGACCCAGTACTTC

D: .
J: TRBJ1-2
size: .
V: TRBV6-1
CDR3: CASSEGRGYGYTF
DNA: TGTGCCAGCAGTGAAGGACGGGGCTATGGCTACACCTTC

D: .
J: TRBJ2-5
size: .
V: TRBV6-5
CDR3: CASSYFQAETQYF
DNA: TGTGCCAGCAGTTACTTCCAGGCGGAGACCCAGTACTTC

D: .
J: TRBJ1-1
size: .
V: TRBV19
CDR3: CASTTTGMNTEAFF
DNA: TGTGCCAGTACCACGACGGGGATGAACACTGAAGCTTTCTTT

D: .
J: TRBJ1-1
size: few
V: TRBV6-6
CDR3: CASSYSGGYTEAFF
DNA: TGTGCCAGCAGTTACTCCGGGGGTTACACTGAAGCTTTCTTT

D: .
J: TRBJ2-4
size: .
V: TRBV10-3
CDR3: CAIRDPLENQYF
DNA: TGTGCCATCAGAGACCCTCTAGAAAATCAGTACTTC

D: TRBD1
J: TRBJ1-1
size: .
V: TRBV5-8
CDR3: CASSPPTGVNTEAFF
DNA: TGTGCCAGCAGCCCACCGACAGGGGTAAACACTGAAGCTTTCTTT

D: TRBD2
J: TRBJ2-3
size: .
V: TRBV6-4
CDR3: CASSTSGGSTDTQYF
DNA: TGTGCCAGCAGTACTAGCGGGGGAAGCACAGATACGCAGTATTTT

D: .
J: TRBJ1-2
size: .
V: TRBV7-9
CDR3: CASSPRQVGDGYTF
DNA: TGTGCCAGCAGCCCCCGGCAGGTGGGAGATGGCTACACCTTC

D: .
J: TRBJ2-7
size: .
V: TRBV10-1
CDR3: CASSESIRGGDEQYF
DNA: TGCGCCAGCAGTGAGTCTATACGGGGAGGCGACGAGCAGTACTTC

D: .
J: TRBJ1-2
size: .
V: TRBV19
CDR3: CASERGAYGYTF
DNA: TGTGCCAGTGAACGAGGTGCCTATGGCTACACCTTC

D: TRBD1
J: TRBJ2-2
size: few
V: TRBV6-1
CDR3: CASTSGTGDTGELFF
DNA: TGTGCCAGCACCTCCGGGACAGGGGACACCGGGGAGCTGTTTTTT

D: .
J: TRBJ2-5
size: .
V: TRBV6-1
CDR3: CASSEAGETQYF
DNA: TGTGCCAGCAGTGAAGCGGGCGAGACCCAGTACTTC

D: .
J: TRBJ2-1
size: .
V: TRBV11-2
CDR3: CASSLPIDNEQFF
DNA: TGTGCCAGCAGCCTACCCATAGACAATGAGCAGTTCTTC

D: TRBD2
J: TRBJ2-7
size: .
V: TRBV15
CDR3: CATSSELAGVYEQYF
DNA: TGTGCCACCAGCAGCGAGCTAGCGGGGGTGTACGAGCAGTACTTC